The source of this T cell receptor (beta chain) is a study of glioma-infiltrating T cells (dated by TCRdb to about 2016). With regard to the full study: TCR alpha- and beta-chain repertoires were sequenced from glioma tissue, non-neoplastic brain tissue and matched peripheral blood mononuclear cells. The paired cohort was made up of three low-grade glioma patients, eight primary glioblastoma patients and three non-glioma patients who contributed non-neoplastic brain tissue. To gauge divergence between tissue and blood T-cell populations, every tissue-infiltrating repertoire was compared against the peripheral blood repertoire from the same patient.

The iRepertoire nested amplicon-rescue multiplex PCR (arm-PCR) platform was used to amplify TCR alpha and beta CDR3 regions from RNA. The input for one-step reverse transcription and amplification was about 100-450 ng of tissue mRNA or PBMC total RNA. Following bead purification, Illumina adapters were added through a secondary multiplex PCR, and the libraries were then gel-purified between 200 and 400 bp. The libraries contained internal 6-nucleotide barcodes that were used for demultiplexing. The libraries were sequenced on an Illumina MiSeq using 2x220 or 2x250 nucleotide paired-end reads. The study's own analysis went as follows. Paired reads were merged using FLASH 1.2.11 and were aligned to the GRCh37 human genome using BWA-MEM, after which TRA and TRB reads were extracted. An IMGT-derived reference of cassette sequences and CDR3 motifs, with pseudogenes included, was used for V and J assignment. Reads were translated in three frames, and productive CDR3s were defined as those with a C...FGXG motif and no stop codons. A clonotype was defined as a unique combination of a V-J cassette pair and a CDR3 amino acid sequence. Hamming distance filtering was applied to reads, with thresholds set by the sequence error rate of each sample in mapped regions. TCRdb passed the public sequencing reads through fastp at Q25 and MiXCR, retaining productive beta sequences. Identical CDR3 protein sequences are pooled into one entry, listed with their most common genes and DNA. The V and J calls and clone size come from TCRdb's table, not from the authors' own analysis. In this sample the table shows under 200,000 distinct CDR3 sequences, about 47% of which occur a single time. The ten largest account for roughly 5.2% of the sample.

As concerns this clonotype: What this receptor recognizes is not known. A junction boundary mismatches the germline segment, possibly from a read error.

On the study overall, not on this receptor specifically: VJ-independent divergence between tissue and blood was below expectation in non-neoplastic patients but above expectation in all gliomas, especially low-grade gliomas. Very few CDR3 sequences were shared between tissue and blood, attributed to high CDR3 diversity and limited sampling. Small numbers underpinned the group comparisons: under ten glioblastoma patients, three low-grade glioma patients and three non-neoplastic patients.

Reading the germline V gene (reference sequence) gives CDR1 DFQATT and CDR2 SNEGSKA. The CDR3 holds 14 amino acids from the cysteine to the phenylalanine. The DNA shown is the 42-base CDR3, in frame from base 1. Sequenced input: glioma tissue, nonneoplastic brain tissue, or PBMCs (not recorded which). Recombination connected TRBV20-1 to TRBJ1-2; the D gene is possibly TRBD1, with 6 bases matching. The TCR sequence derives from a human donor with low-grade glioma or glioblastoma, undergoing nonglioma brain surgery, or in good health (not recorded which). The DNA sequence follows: TGCAGTGCTAGAGATTTCAGGGACAACTATGGCTACAACTTC. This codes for CSARDFRDNYGYNF.